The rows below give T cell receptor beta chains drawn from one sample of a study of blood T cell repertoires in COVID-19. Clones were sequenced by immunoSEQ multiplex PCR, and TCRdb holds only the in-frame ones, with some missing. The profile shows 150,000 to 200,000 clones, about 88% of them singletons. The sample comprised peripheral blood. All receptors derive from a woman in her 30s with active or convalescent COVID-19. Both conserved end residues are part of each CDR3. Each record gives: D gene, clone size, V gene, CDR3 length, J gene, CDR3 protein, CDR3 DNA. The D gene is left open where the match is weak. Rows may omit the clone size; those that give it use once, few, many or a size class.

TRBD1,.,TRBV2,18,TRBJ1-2,CASSSPGQGRFGDYGYTF,TGTGCCAGCAGTTCTCCGGGACAGGGTAGGTTTGGCGACTATGGCTACACCTTC
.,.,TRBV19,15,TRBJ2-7,CASSIGGGLSYEQYF,TGTGCCAGTAGTATTGGCGGGGGCCTCTCCTACGAGCAGTACTTC
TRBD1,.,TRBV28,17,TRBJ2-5,CASSAWGTDLYQETQYF,TGTGCCAGCAGCGCTTGGGGGACAGACCTTTACCAAGAGACCCAGTACTTC
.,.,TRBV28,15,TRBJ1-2,CASSFVGGPLYGYTF,TGTGCCAGCAGTTTTGTAGGCGGCCCCCTTTATGGCTACACCTTC
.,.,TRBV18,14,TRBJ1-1,CASSLWAGNTEAFF,TGTGCCAGCAGTCTGTGGGCCGGGAACACTGAAGCTTTCTTT
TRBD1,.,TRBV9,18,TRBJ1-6,CASSVEGQGGIYNSPLHF,TGTGCCAGCAGCGTAGAGGGACAGGGGGGAATCTATAATTCACCCCTCCACTTT
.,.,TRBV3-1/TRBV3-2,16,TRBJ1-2,CASSQANRDTNYGYTF,TGTGCCAGCAGCCAGGCAAACCGGGACACAAACTATGGCTACACCTTC
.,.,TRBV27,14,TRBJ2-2,CASSLLVATGELFF,TGTGCCAGCAGTTTATTAGTAGCCACCGGGGAGCTGTTTTTT
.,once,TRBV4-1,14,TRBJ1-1,CASSQGGVFAEAFF,TGCGCCAGCAGCCAGGGGGGGGTTTTCGCTGAAGCTTTCTTT
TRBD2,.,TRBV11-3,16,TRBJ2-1,CASSSGLAIGRDEQFF,TGTGCCAGCAGCTCCGGACTAGCAATAGGTAGAGATGAGCAGTTCTTC
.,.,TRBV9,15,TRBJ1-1,CASSPPLQGRTEAFF,TGTGCCAGCAGCCCCCCCCTACAGGGTAGGACTGAAGCTTTCTTT
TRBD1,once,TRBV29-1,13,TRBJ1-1,CSVGPTGGTEAFF,TGCAGCGTGGGCCCGACAGGGGGCACTGAAGCTTTCTTT
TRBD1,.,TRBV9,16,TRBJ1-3,CASSVGQGAGGNTIYF,TGTGCCAGCAGCGTAGGACAGGGGGCGGGTGGAAACACCATATATTTT
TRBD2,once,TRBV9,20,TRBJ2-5,CASSLLPWTSGGAAGETQYF,TGTGCCAGCAGCCTCCTTCCCTGGACTAGCGGGGGGGCGGCAGGAGAGACCCAGTACTTC
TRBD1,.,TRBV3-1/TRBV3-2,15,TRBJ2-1,CASSPDRDPYNEQFF,TGTGCCAGCAGCCCCGACAGGGACCCCTACAATGAGCAGTTCTTC
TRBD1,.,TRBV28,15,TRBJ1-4,CASRTGGVANEKLFF,TGTGCCAGCAGGACAGGGGGCGTCGCTAATGAAAAACTGTTTTTT
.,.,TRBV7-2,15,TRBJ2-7,CASSLGLGSSYEQYF,TGTGCCAGCAGCTTAGGACTAGGCTCCTCCTACGAGCAGTACTTC
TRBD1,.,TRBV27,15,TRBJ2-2,CASSFTGGEVGELFF,TGTGCCAGCAGTTTTACAGGGGGCGAAGTCGGGGAGCTGTTTTTT
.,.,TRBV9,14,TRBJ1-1,CASSVGGPNTEAFF,TGTGCCAGCAGCGTAGGGGGCCCGAACACTGAAGCTTTCTTT
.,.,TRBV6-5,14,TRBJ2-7,CASRSGISSYEQYF,TGTGCCAGCAGATCAGGGATCAGCTCCTACGAGCAGTACTTC
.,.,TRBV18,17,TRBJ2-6,CASSPRKRVPGANVLTF,TGTGCCAGCTCACCACGAAAGAGAGTGCCTGGGGCCAACGTCCTGACTTTC
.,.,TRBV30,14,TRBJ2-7,CAWSGGLYFYEQYF,TGTGCCTGGAGTGGAGGACTATATTTCTACGAGCAGTACTTC
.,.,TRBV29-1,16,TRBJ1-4,CSVEDRAQRTASGILF,TGCAGCGTTGAAGATAGGGCCCAGCGGACAGCCTCGGGGATACTCTTT
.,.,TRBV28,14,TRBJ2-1,CASSSPLGSDEQFF,TGTGCCAGCAGTTCCCCCCTAGGTTCCGATGAGCAGTTCTTC
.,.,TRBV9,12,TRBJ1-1,CASRGENTEAFF,TGTGCCAGCAGGGGAGAGAACACTGAAGCTTTCTTT
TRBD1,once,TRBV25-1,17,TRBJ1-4,CASSDGTGEFSGEKLFF,TGTGCCAGCAGTGACGGGACAGGGGAGTTTAGTGGTGAAAAACTGTTTTTT
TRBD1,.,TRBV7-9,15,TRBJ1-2,CASSFSYQGEAGYTF,TGTGCCAGCAGCTTCTCCTACCAGGGGGAGGCTGGCTACACCTTC
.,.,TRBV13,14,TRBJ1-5,CASSLGEGNQPQHF,TGTGCCAGCAGCCTCGGGGAGGGCAATCAGCCCCAGCATTTT
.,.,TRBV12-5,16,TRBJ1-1,CASGLNPGVLATEAFF,TGTGCTAGTGGTTTAAATCCGGGAGTCCTGGCCACTGAAGCTTTCTTT
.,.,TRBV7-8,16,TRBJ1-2,CASSLERVRSNYGYTF,TGTGCCAGCAGCTTAGAGCGGGTGCGGTCTAACTATGGCTACACCTTC
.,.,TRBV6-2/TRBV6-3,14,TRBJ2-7,CASCSGSRPYEQYF,TGTGCCAGCTGTTCGGGGAGCAGGCCCTACGAGCAGTACTTC
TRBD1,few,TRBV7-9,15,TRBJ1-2,CASSPRTGLNYGYTF,TGTGCCAGCAGCCCCCGGACAGGGCTTAACTATGGCTACACCTTC
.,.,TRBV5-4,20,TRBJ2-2,CASSGGLGQVGSLDTGELFF,TGTGCCAGCAGCGGAGGGTTAGGGCAGGTGGGATCCTTGGACACCGGGGAGCTGTTTTTT
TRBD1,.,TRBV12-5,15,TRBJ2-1,CASGNGQGALDEQFF,TGTGCTAGTGGTAACGGACAGGGGGCGCTCGATGAGCAGTTCTTC